One T cell receptor (beta chain) is described in this entry. Antigen specificity is unknown. Trimming pared 5 bases from V and 0 bases from J, leaving 11 bases between. The CDR3 extends over 14 amino acids. The germline V gene encodes CDR1 DFQATT and CDR2 SNEGSKA (reference sequence). TCRdb redid the calling of the PCR reads with MiXCR, one entry per CDR3 protein. The sample has 90,000 to 120,000 distinct CDR3 sequences, over 30% seen once. The sample originates from a study of molecular identifiers for immune sequencing clone quantification. Overall study results and limits: Same-barcode identical TCR molecules could make highly expanded clones look smaller than they are. It was shown that clones above 20 RNA copies held over 97% of effector molecules, but under 1% in naive cells.

This TCR was recovered from a human donor in good health. Some libraries in this study had Jurkat cell RNA spiked in. Material for sequencing was naive CD8+ T cells from blood, with Jurkat cell RNA spiked in. Documented subset: FACS-sorted CD8+CD4-CCR7+CD45RA+ naive T cells. The chain recombines TRBV20-1 with TRBJ2-1; unclear D gene. The CDR3 sequence is CSACGSSSYNEQFF. The CDR3 DNA sequence: TGCAGTGCTTGCGGCTCGAGCTCCTACAATGAGCAGTTCTTC.